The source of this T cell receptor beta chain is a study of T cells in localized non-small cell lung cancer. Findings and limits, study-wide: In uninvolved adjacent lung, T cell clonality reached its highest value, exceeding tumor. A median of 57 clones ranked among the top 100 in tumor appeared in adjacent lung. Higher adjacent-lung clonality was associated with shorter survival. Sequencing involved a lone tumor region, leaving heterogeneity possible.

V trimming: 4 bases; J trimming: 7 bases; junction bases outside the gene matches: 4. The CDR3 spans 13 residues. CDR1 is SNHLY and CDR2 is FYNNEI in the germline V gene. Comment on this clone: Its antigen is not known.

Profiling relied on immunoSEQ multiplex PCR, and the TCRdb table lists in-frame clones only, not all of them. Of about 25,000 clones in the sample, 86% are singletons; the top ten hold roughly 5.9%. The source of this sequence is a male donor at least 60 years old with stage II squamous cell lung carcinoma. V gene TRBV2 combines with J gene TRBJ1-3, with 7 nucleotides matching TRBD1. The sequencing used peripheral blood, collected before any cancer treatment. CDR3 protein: CASSVDRSNTIYF. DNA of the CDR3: TGTGCCAGCAGTGTGGACAGGTCGAACACCATATATTTT.